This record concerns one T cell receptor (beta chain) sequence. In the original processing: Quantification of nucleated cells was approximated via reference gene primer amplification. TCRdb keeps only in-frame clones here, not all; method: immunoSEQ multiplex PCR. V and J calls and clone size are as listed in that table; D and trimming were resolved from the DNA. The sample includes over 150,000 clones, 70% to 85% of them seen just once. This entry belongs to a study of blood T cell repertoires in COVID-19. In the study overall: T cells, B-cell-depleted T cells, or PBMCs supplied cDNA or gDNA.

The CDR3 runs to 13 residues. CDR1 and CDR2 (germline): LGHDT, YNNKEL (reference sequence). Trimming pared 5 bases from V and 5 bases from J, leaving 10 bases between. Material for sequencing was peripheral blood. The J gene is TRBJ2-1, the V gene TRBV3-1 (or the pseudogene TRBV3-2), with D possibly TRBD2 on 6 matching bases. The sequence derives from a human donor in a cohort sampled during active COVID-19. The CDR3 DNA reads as TGTGCCAGCAGCGGCTGGGGGGACAATGAGCAGTTCTTC. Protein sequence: CASSGWGDNEQFF.